This T cell receptor (beta chain) was sequenced in a study of identical twins. The CDR3 covers 16 residues. CDR1 ENHRY and CDR2 SYGVKD come from the germline V gene. The V and J ends lost 5 bases and 6 bases, in that order; junction bases with no gene match: 8. Details on this clonotype: Its specificity is unknown.

Overall study findings and caveats: Out-of-frame alpha sequences shared by twins showed excess low generation probability. Where beta out-of-frame sequences were concerned, excess twin sharing was weaker. Model-predicted out-of-frame TCR alpha sharing fell below observed values in monozygotic twins.

One entry per CDR3 protein results from TCRdb running MiXCR on the 5' RACE reads. The sample has 510,000 or so distinct CDR3 sequences, 13% to 15% seen once. Separately, the same data were catalogued under a study of yellow fever vaccine responses in identical twins.

This chain uses TRBV10-3 with TRBJ2-1, with 12 bases aligning to TRBD2. Sequencing was carried out using CD4+ T cells sorted from blood. The source of this sequence is a woman aged 18-29 years in good health. The CDR3 DNA follows: TGTGCCATCAGTTCTTCTAGCGGGAGGGCCTCCAATGAGCAGTTCTTC. Translated: CAISSSSGRASNEQFF.